What follows are 8 T cell receptor beta chains derived from one specimen sequenced in a study of cytomegalovirus exposure and HLA in healthy donors. Researchers ran the PCR with 60 Vbeta and 13 Jbeta primers. TCRdb's copy holds only in-frame clones and misses some; the assay was immunoSEQ multiplex PCR. In the table there are tens of thousands of clones, more than 70% of which are singletons. Sequencing was carried out using PBMCs. The source is a middle-aged man in good health and CMV-seronegative.

The CDR3 spells CASSLGQGKNQPQHF. The CDR3 DNA reads TGTGCCAGCAGCCTCGGACAGGGCAAAAATCAGCCCCAGCATTTT. This sequence joins TRBV7-8 and TRBJ1-5, with TRBD1 matching 8 bases. Per germline, CDR1 SGHVS and CDR2 FQNEAQ. The CDR3 runs 15 residues. V lost 5 bases and J lost 4; bases outside the gene matches: 7.

This clone was found once. This chain joins TRBV4-1 and TRBJ1-1; 7 nucleotides match TRBD1. This CDR3 is 17 amino acids long. J lost 2 bases, V lost 3 bases, and 12 bases had no gene match. Germline V gene sequence: CDR1 MGHRA, CDR2 YSYEKL. In nucleotides, the CDR3 is TGCGCCAGCAGCCATTTGGGACAGAGTAACGTCAACACTGAAGCTTTCTTT. Translation gives CASSHLGQSNVNTEAFF.

V and J are TRBV30 and TRBJ2-1; D unclear. This CDR3 has 13 residues. Germline assignment: CDR1 GTSNPN and CDR2 SVGIG (reference sequence). V was pared by 5 bases and J by 3 bases, with 11 bases between. The CDR3 coding sequence is TGTGCCTGGGCCTCGGCTAGCTACAATGAGCAGTTCTTC. It encodes CAWASASYNEQFF.

V and J are TRBV6-5 and TRBJ1-1; D unclear. V lost 5 bases, J lost 4 bases, and 8 bases lay in between. The CDR3 is 12 residues long. CDR1 and CDR2 from the germline V gene are MNHEY and SVGAGI. DNA for the CDR3: TGTGCCAGCAGTAAGAGATTCACTGAAGCTTTCTTT. Encoded protein: CASSKRFTEAFF.

This clone was recorded a few times. Other DNA variants within this sample encode the same CDR3. The DNA of the CDR3 is TGTGCCAGCAGTGTGCACAGCCAAGAGACCCAGTACTTC. Its translation is CASSVHSQETQYF. The chain is built from TRBV2 and TRBJ2-5; D not certain. With 4 bases removed from V and 1 base from J, the gap between germline ends came to 7 bases. The CDR3 length is 13 residues. Germline CDR1 SNHLY, CDR2 FYNNEI.

This sequence joins TRBV9 and TRBJ2-1; 8 bases align to TRBD2. Germline V gene sequence: CDR1 SGDLS, CDR2 YYNGEE. V gave up 0 bases and J gave up 2 bases; unmatched junction bases: 1. The CDR3 runs to 15 residues. CDR3 amino acids: CASSVAGGTYNEQFF. CDR3 DNA sequence: TGTGCCAGCAGCGTAGCGGGGGGGACCTACAATGAGCAGTTCTTC.

In its sample, this clone was seen once. This chain joins TRBV9 and TRBJ1-1; maybe TRBD1 (5 bases). CDR3 length: 15 amino acids. Per the germline V gene, CDR1 is SGDLS and CDR2 is YYNGEE. V was pared by 4 bases and J by 1 base, with 14 bases between. In nucleotides, the CDR3 is TGTGCCAGCAGCTTGGGAGGGGTCGCGAACACTGAAGCTTTCTTT. Protein sequence: CASSLGGVANTEAFF.

This clone was seen a few times. This CDR3 is also generated by other DNA sequences in the sample. V and J are TRBV6-1 and TRBJ1-4; D unresolved. V lost 4 bases and J lost 0, with 9 bases in between. Looked up from germline, CDR1 is MNHNS and CDR2 is SASEGT. The CDR3 loop spans 15 amino acids. The CDR3 region is CASSGGIATNEKLFF. CDR3 nucleotide sequence: TGTGCCAGCAGTGGAGGAATTGCAACTAATGAAAAACTGTTTTTT.